A selection of T cell receptor beta chains follows, all from one sample in a study of cytomegalovirus exposure and HLA in healthy donors. Here immunoSEQ multiplex PCR was the method, and the copy in TCRdb shows in-frame clones only, minus some. The profile shows about 180,000 clones, under 90% of them singletons. Sequenced: PBMCs. These receptors were collected from a young man in good health and CMV-seropositive. Both conserved end residues are part of each CDR3.

TRBJ2-3	TRBV28	CASTGFRSPSTDTQYF
TRBJ2-3	TRBV5-1	CASMWGATDTQYF
TRBJ1-1	TRBV10-2	CASSENFMNTEAFF
TRBJ2-2	TRBV28	CASMAGGTQISGELFF
TRBJ2-5	TRBV7-3	CASSLIGALADGGQETQYF
TRBJ2-2	TRBV5-8	CASSARDRGPSGELFF
TRBJ2-2	TRBV4-1	CASSDRVVGELFF
TRBJ2-2	TRBV19	CASTNRVENTGELFF
TRBJ2-7	TRBV11-2	CASSPSTYEQYF
TRBJ2-1	TRBV4-1	CASSQDQVQQFF
TRBJ1-2	TRBV7-2	CASSLESRNSYGYTF
TRBJ1-5	TRBV5-1	CAIPRELNQPQHF
TRBJ2-1	TRBV14	CASSQDGSGLSYNEQFF
TRBJ2-7	TRBV6-5	CASSKPGTYEQYF
TRBJ1-2	TRBV18	CASSSVASRVQTYGYTF
TRBJ2-1	TRBV30	CAWSAGTGAENEQFF
TRBJ1-1	TRBV6-1	CASSEGGSSALTAFF
TRBJ1-6	TRBV4-1	CASSQNLRGSPLHF
TRBJ2-1	TRBV6-1	CASRERTSGRAVYEQFF
TRBJ2-1	TRBV7-6	CAPATSGRPPYNEQFF
TRBJ1-3	TRBV7-9	CASSSTPAASGNTIYF
TRBJ1-1	TRBV5-1	CASSENRIVNTEAFF
TRBJ1-5	TRBV5-6	CASSRPAQGSGQPQHF
TRBJ1-2	TRBV4-3	CASSQGGAYGYTF
TRBJ2-7	TRBV6-1	CASSHREEQYF
TRBJ2-1	TRBV9	CASSDGTSGHYNEQFF
TRBJ2-1	TRBV29-1	CSVEGGQGAYNEQFF
TRBJ1-2	TRBV5-8	CASPRGTSGYTF
TRBJ2-7	TRBV2	CASSAGTTHF
TRBJ2-1	TRBV9	CASSVADRVGNEQFF
TRBJ1-1	TRBV11-2	CASSRGTSGTEAFF
TRBJ2-1	TRBV9	CASSVALLAGDNEQFF
TRBJ2-3	TRBV15	CATSRDSGTGRTAYF
TRBJ2-7	TRBV27	CASSPGGRAYEQYF
TRBJ2-3	TRBV2	CASSGMSGSADTQYF
TRBJ1-1	TRBV11-3	CASSLGGAYETEAFF
TRBJ2-3	TRBV19	CASSMRDRGEADTQYF
TRBJ1-5	TRBV19	CASRMTGDQPQHF
TRBJ1-2	TRBV5-6	CASSSVLRQGYGYTF
TRBJ1-2	TRBV5-6	CASSLTEYDGYTF
TRBJ2-1	TRBV9	CASSENPRTDRDEQFF
TRBJ2-3	TRBV7-3	CASSQTSGTTDTQYF
TRBJ1-2	TRBV30	CAWSVAVRYGYTF
TRBJ2-1	TRBV4-1	CASSQDLSEQFF
TRBJ1-4	TRBV6-1	CASSEKGTGGRTNEKLFF
TRBJ1-2	TRBV4-1	CASSPNRDSNYGYTF
TRBJ1-4	TRBV5-1	CASSLLTGEDEKLFF
TRBJ2-7	TRBV30	CAWGGQGYEQYF
TRBJ2-7	TRBV5-4	CASSPGGLAGDYEQYF
TRBJ1-3	TRBV7-4	CASSPPRGASGNTIYF
TRBJ2-7	TRBV21-1	CASSKGGQGCSYEQYF
TRBJ1-2	TRBV6-5	CASSYSYQGLIYGYTF
TRBJ2-1	TRBV15	CATSSGRGQFAYNEQFF
TRBJ2-1	TRBV30	CAWSWTSGANEQFF